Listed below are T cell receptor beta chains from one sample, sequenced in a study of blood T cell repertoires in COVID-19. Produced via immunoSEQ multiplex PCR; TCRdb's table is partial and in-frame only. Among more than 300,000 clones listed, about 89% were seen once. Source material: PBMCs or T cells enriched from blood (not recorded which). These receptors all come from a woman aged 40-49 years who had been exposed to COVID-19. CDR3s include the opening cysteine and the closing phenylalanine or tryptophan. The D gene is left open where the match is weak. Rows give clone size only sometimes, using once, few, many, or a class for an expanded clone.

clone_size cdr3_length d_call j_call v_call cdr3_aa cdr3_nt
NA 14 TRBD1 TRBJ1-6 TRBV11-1 CASSRYRGYSPLHF TGTGCCAGCAGCCGATACAGGGGTTATTCACCCCTCCACTTT
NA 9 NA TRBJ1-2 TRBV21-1 CASTCGYTF TGTGCCAGCACTTGTGGCTACACCTTC
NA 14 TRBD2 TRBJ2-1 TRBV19 CASSITGTSSEQFF TGTGCCAGTAGTATCACCGGGACTAGCAGTGAGCAGTTCTTC
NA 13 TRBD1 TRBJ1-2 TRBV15 CATSRTGFSGYTF TGTGCCACCAGCAGGACAGGGTTCAGTGGCTACACCTTC
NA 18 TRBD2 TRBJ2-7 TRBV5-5 CASSRRGIGLADSYEQYF TGTGCCAGCAGCCGTAGGGGAATTGGACTAGCGGACTCCTACGAGCAGTACTTC
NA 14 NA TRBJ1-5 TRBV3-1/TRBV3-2 CASSHPGSNQPQHF TGTGCCAGCAGCCACCCCGGTAGCAATCAGCCCCAGCATTTT
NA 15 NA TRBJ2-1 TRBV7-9 CASSFYRGDYNEQFF TGTGCCAGCAGCTTTTATAGGGGTGACTACAATGAGCAGTTCTTC
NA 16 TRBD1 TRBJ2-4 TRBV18 CASSLDRGRAKNIQYF TGTGCCAGCTCACTCGACAGGGGAAGAGCCAAAAACATTCAGTACTTC
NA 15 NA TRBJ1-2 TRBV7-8 CASSLNSNSGNGYTF TGTGCCAGCAGCTTGAATTCAAATTCAGGGAATGGCTACACCTTC
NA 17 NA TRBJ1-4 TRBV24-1 CATSDPAGWETNEKLFF TGTGCCACCAGTGATCCCGCGGGATGGGAAACTAATGAAAAACTGTTTTTT
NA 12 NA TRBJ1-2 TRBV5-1 CASSQTVSGYTF TGCGCCAGCAGCCAGACAGTCTCTGGCTACACCTTC
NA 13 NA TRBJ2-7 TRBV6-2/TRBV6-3 CASSWYQSREQYF TGTGCCAGCAGTTGGTACCAAAGTCGGGAGCAGTACTTC
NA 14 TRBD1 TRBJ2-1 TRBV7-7 CASSLTGGSNEQFF TGTGCTAGCAGCCTGACAGGGGGAAGCAATGAGCAGTTCTTC
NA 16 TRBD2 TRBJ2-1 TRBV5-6 CASSHQTSGGYNEQFF TGTGCCAGCAGCCACCAGACTAGCGGGGGGTACAATGAGCAGTTCTTC
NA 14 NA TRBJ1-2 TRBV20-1 CSASMGLNNYGYTF TGCAGTGCTAGTATGGGACTGAATAACTATGGCTACACCTTC
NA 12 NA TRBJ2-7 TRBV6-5 CASSRDRNEQYF TGTGCCAGCAGTCGCGACAGGAACGAGCAGTACTTC
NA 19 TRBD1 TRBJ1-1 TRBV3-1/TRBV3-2 CASSRSPFGQGARNTEAFF TGTGCCAGCAGCCGATCACCTTTTGGACAGGGGGCGCGGAACACTGAAGCTTTCTTT
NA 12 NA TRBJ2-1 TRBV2 CASSEAVNEQFF TGTGCCAGCAGTGAGGCCGTGAATGAGCAGTTCTTC
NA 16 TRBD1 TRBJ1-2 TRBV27 CASSRQWQGGISGYTF TGTGCCAGCAGTCGCCAGTGGCAGGGGGGCATCTCCGGCTACACCTTC
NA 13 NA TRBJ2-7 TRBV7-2 CASSSYRGSEQYF TGTGCCAGCAGCTCATATAGGGGGAGCGAGCAGTACTTC
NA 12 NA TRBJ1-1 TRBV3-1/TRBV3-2 CASRGRGFAAFF TGTGCCAGCAGGGGGCGGGGGTTTGCCGCTTTCTTT
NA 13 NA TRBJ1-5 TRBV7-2 CASSLVNNQPQHF TGTGCCAGCAGCTTAGTTAACAATCAGCCCCAGCATTTT
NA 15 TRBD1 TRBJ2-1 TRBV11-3 CASSVPGTGSNEQFF TGTGCCAGCAGCGTCCCCGGGACAGGGTCAAATGAGCAGTTCTTC
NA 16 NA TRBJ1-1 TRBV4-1 CASSQSGVQGTREAFF TGCGCCAGCAGCCAATCAGGAGTACAGGGTACGAGGGAAGCTTTCTTT
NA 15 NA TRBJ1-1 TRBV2 CASSATLTGSTEAFF TGTGCCAGCAGTGCCACGTTAACGGGTAGCACTGAAGCTTTCTTT
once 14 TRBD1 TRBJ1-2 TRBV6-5 CATLLGTGDRGYTF TGTGCCACCCTACTTGGGACAGGGGATCGTGGCTACACCTTC
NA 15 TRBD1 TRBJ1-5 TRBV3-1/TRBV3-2 CASSQQGDGNQPQHF TGTGCCAGCAGCCAACAGGGGGACGGCAATCAGCCCCAGCATTTT
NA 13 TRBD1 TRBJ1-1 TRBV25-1 CASAGTGGSEAFF TGTGCCAGCGCCGGGACAGGGGGCTCTGAAGCTTTCTTT
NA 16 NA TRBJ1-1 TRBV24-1 CATSVLQGRGNTEAFF TGTGCCACCAGTGTCCTACAGGGTCGGGGGAACACTGAAGCTTTCTTT
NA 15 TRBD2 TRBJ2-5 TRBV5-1 CASSAGTSGRETQYF TGCGCCAGCAGCGCCGGGACTAGCGGGAGAGAGACCCAGTACTTC
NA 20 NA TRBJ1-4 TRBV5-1 CASSWGHAGVFRGEKAKLFF TGCGCCAGCAGCTGGGGACACGCCGGTGTCTTTAGGGGTGAAAAGGCAAAACTGTTTTTT